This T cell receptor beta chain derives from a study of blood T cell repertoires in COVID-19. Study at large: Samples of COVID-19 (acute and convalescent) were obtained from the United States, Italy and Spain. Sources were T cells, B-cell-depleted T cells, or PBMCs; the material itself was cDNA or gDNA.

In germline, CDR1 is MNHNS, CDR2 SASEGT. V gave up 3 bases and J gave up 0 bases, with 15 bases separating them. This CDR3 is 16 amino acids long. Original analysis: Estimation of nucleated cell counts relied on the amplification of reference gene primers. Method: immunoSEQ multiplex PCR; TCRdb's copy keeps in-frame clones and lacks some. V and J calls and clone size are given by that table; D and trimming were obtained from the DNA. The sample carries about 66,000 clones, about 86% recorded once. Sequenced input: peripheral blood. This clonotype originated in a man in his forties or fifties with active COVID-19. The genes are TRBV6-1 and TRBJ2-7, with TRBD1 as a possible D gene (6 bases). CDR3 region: CASSDPQGKSSYEQYF. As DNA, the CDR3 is TGTGCCAGCAGTGACCCCCAGGGGAAAAGCTCCTACGAGCAGTACTTC.